The rows below give T cell receptor beta chains drawn from one sample of a study of beta chain features in type 1 diabetes. The data were produced by immunoSEQ multiplex PCR, yet TCRdb's version contains in-frame clones alone and is incomplete. This table holds nearly 250,000 clones, 55% to 70% found once. The sequencing sample was made of naive CD4+ T cells from blood. Every receptor here comes from a man aged 25-40 years in good health. Each CDR3 is given with its conserved first and last residue. A D gene is named only where the DNA matches it firmly. Clone sizes are given selectively: once, few, many, or a class where the clone is expanded.

few,.,TRBV18,TRBJ2-3,CASSPNTADTQYF,TGTGCCAGCTCACCTAACACAGCAGATACGCAGTATTTT
once,TRBD1,TRBV30,TRBJ1-3,CAWRVTGGALHTIYF,TGTGCCTGGAGGGTTACAGGGGGCGCGTTACACACCATATATTTT
.,.,TRBV5-1,TRBJ2-5,CASSLEGLRETQYF,TGCGCCAGCAGCTTGGAGGGCTTGAGAGAGACCCAGTACTTC
.,.,TRBV20-1,TRBJ1-2,CSAPKGIGYTF,TGCAGTGCCCCTAAGGGGATCGGCTACACCTTC
.,TRBD2,TRBV10-3,TRBJ2-7,CAISVSGTRYHEQYF,TGTGCCATCAGTGTATCTGGGACTAGATACCACGAGCAGTACTTC
.,.,TRBV11-2,TRBJ2-6,CASGVGANVLTF,TGTGCCAGCGGAGTGGGGGCCAACGTCCTGACTTTC
.,.,TRBV30,TRBJ1-6,CAWRVRISYNSPLHF,TGTGCCTGGAGGGTTAGGATCTCCTATAATTCACCCCTCCACTTT
few,TRBD1,TRBV18,TRBJ2-5,CASSQGEETQYF,TGTGCCAGCTCCCAGGGGGAAGAGACCCAGTACTTC
.,TRBD1,TRBV7-9,TRBJ2-5,CASSRGQVETQYF,TGTGCCAGCAGCCGGGGACAGGTAGAGACCCAGTACTTC
.,.,TRBV30,TRBJ2-3,CAWSSLPTDTQYF,TGTGCCTGGAGCTCTCTCCCCACAGATACGCAGTATTTT
few,.,TRBV28,TRBJ2-7,CASSFGSQGYEQYF,TGTGCCAGCAGTTTTGGGAGTCAGGGGTACGAGCAGTACTTC
.,.,TRBV25-1,TRBJ1-2,CASSEGRLGYGYTF,TGTGCCAGCAGTGAAGGCAGGCTTGGGTATGGCTACACCTTC
.,.,TRBV10-3,TRBJ2-2,CATLTLKDTGELFF,TGTGCCACGCTGACCTTAAAAGACACCGGGGAGCTGTTTTTT
.,TRBD2,TRBV15,TRBJ2-3,CATSRGLAGGPRFTDTQYF,TGTGCCACCAGCAGGGGACTAGCGGGAGGTCCAAGATTCACAGATACGCAGTATTTT
.,.,TRBV15,TRBJ2-3,CATSRDVISTDTQYF,TGTGCCACCAGCAGAGATGTGATTAGCACAGATACGCAGTATTTT
.,.,TRBV23-1,TRBJ1-5,CASIHRSNQPQHF,TGCGCCAGCATCCACAGGAGCAATCAGCCCCAGCATTTT
.,.,TRBV7-2,TRBJ2-7,CASSLPWGFHEQYF,TGTGCCAGCAGTCTCCCCTGGGGCTTCCACGAGCAGTACTTC
.,TRBD1,TRBV5-1,TRBJ2-1,CASSFQLRTPGQGVENEQFF,TGCGCCAGCAGCTTCCAACTACGGACCCCGGGACAGGGCGTGGAGAATGAGCAGTTCTTC
.,.,TRBV7-2,TRBJ2-3,CASSFDAVFTDTQYF,TGTGCCAGCAGCTTCGACGCCGTCTTCACAGATACGCAGTATTTT
few,.,TRBV30,TRBJ1-5,CAWSVGQLDQPQHF,TGTGCCTGGAGTGTGGGTCAGCTCGATCAGCCCCAGCATTTT
.,.,TRBV30,TRBJ1-1,CAWSARFEAFF,TGTGCCTGGAGTGCGAGATTTGAAGCTTTCTTT
.,.,TRBV13,TRBJ1-3,CASSFGGNTIYF,TGTGCCAGCAGCTTTGGAGGAAACACCATATATTTT
.,.,TRBV30,TRBJ2-5,CAWMNPGSETQYF,TGTGCCTGGATGAATCCGGGCTCGGAGACCCAGTACTTC
once,.,TRBV30,TRBJ1-1,CAWSRGMNTEAFF,TGTGCCTGGAGTCGGGGAATGAACACTGAAGCTTTCTTT
.,TRBD2,TRBV30,TRBJ2-1,CAWSDWTSGGSSYNEQFF,TGTGCCTGGAGTGATTGGACTAGCGGGGGTAGCTCCTACAATGAGCAGTTCTTC
.,TRBD1,TRBV15,TRBJ2-2,CATSTAGQGDTGELFF,TGTGCCACCAGCACCGCGGGACAGGGTGACACCGGGGAGCTGTTTTTT
.,.,TRBV18,TRBJ1-2,CASSPDPGYGYTF,TGTGCCAGCTCCCCGGACCCTGGCTATGGCTACACCTTC
.,.,TRBV9,TRBJ2-3,CASSVSTTSTDTQYF,TGTGCCAGCAGCGTTTCGACAACTAGCACAGATACGCAGTATTTT
.,.,TRBV30,TRBJ1-1,CAWSPGEEAFF,TGTGCCTGGAGCCCAGGAGAAGAAGCTTTCTTT
.,.,TRBV30,TRBJ2-7,CAWSLALSEQYF,TGTGCCTGGAGTCTAGCGCTGAGTGAGCAGTACTTC
.,.,TRBV9,TRBJ2-3,CASSTSGGPEIVTQYF,TGTGCCAGCAGCACCTCCGGAGGACCCGAGATCGTTACGCAGTATTTT
.,TRBD1,TRBV19,TRBJ2-7,CASSKNPGQGYEQYF,TGTGCCAGTAGTAAAAATCCGGGACAGGGGTACGAGCAGTACTTC
few,TRBD2,TRBV4-3,TRBJ2-3,CASSQLSLAGSTDTQYF,TGCGCCAGCAGCCAGCTGTCACTAGCGGGAAGCACAGATACGCAGTATTTT
.,.,TRBV30,TRBJ1-2,CAWSVKADYGYTF,TGTGCCTGGAGTGTGAAGGCAGACTATGGCTACACCTTC
.,.,TRBV30,TRBJ1-5,CAWSEGHRIGPQHF,TGTGCCTGGAGTGAGGGACACCGCATCGGGCCCCAGCATTTT
.,TRBD2,TRBV7-2,TRBJ2-3,CARSSGRAGGQDTQYF,TGTGCCCGCAGCTCCGGGCGAGCGGGGGGCCAGGATACGCAGTATTTT
.,.,TRBV4-1,TRBJ1-2,CASSQGQDYGYTF,TGCGCCAGCAGCCAAGGACAAGACTATGGCTACACCTTC